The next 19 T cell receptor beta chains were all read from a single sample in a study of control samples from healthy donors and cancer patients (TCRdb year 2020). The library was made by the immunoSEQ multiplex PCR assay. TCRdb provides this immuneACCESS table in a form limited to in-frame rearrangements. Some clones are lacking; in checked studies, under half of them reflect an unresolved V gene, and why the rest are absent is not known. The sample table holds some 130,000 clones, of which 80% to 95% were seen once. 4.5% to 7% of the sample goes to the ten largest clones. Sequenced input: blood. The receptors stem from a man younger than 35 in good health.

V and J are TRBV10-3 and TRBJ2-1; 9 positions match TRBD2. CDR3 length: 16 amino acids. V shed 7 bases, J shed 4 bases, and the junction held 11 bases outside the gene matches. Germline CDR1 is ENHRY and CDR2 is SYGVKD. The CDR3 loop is CAINPSGALQYNEQFF. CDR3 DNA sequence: TGTGCCATCAATCCTAGCGGGGCCCTGCAATACAATGAGCAGTTCTTC.

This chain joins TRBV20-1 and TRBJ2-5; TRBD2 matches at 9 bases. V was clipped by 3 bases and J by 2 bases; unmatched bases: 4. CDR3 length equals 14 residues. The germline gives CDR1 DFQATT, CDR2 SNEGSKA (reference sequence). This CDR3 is CSASPSGGQETQYF. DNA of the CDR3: TGCAGTGCTAGTCCCAGCGGGGGGCAAGAGACCCAGTACTTC.

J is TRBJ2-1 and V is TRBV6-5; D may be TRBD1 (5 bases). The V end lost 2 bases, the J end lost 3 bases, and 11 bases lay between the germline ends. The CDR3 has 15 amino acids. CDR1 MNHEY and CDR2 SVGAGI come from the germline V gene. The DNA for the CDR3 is TGTGCCAGCAGTTACAGGGGTTTTAGCTACAATGAGCAGTTCTTC. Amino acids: CASSYRGFSYNEQFF.

The CDR3 DNA reads TGTGCCAGCAGCCAAGCGCGGGGGCTGGTCACTGAAGCTTTCTTT. It yields the protein CASSQARGLVTEAFF. This chain uses TRBV3-1 (or the pseudogene TRBV3-2) with TRBJ1-1; possibly TRBD1 for D (6 bases). The ends were cut back, 1 base at V and 4 bases at J, with 13 bases in the middle. CDR1 is LGHDT and CDR2 is YNNKEL in the germline V gene (reference sequence). The CDR3 covers 15 residues.

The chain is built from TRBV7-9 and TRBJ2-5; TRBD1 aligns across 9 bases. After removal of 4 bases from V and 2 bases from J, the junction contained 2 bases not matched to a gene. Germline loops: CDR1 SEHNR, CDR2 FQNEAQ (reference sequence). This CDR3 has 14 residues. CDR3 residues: CASSWGQGQETQYF. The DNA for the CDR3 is TGTGCCAGCAGCTGGGGACAGGGTCAAGAGACCCAGTACTTC.

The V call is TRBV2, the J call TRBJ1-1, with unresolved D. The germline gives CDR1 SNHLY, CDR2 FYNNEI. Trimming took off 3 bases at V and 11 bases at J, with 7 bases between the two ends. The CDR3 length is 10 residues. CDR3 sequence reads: CASSDARAFF. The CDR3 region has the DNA TGTGCCAGCAGTGACGCCCGTGCTTTCTTT.

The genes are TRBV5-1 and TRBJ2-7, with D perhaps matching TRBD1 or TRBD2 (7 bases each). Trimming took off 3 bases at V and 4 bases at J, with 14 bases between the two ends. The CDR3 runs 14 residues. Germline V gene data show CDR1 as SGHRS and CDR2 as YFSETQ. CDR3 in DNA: TGCGCCAGCAGCTACAACAGGGGAGGGTACGAGCAGTACTTC. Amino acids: CASSYNRGGYEQYF.

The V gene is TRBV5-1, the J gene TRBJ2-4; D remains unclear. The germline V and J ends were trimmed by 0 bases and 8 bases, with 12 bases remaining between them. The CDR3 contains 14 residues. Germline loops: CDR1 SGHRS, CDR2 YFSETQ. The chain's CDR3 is CASSLAVGRDIQYF. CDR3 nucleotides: TGCGCCAGCAGCTTGGCGGTGGGAAGAGACATTCAGTACTTC.

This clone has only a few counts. Here the CDR3 DNA reads TGTGCCACCACCACTCAGAGGTTCACAGATACGCAGTATTTT. Protein product: CATTTQRFTDTQYF. This chain uses TRBV24-1 with TRBJ2-3; D gene ambiguous. V was shortened by 8 bases and J by 2 bases, with 13 bases between the two germline ends. The CDR3 covers 14 residues. In germline, CDR1 is KGHDR, CDR2 SFDVKD.

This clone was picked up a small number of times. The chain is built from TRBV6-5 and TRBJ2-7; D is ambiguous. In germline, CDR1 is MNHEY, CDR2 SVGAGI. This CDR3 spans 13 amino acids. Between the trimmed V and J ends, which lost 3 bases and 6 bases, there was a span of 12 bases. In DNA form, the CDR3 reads TGTGCCAGCAGTTATGGGGTTGCTTCCGAGCAGTACTTC. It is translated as CASSYGVASEQYF.

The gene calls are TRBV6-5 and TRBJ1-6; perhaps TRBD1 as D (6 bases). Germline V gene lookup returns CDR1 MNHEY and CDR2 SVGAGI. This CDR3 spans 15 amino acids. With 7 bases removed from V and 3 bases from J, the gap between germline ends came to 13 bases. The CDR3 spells CASIQGSIYNSPLHF. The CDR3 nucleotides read TGTGCCAGCATCCAGGGGTCAATCTATAATTCACCCCTCCACTTT.

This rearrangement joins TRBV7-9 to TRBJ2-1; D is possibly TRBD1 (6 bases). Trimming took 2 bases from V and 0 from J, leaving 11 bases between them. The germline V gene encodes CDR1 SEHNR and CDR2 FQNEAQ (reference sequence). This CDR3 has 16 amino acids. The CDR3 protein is CASSLTTGPSYNEQFF. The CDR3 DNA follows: TGTGCCAGCAGCTTAACTACAGGGCCCTCCTACAATGAGCAGTTCTTC.

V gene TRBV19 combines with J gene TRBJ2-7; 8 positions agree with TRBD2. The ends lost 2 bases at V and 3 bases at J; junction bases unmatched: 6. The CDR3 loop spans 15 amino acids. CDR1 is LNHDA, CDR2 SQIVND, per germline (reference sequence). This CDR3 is CASSIKAGAGYEQYF. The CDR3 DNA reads TGTGCCAGTAGTATAAAAGCGGGGGCTGGCTACGAGCAGTACTTC. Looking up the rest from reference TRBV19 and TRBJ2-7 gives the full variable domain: DGGITQSPKYLFRKEGQNVTLSCEQNLNHDAMYWYRQDPGQGLRLIYYSQIVNDFQKGDIAEGYSVSREKKESFPLTVTSAQKNPTAFYLCASSIKAGAGYEQYFGPGTRLTVT.

The CDR3 DNA sequence: TGTGCCAGCAGTCTGCTCTCCGGTGATACGCAGTATTTT. Its translation: CASSLLSGDTQYF. This chain joins TRBV6-4 and TRBJ2-3; D is uncertain. V lost 5 bases and J lost 6, with 12 bases in between. This CDR3 is 13 amino acids long. Germline values: CDR1 MRHNA, CDR2 SNTAGT.

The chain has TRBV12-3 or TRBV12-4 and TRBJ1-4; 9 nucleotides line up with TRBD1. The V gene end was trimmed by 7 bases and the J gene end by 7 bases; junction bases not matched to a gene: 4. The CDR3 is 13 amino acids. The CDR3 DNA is TGTGCCAGCAAACCGGACAGGGGTGAAAAACTGTTTTTT. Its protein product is CASKPDRGEKLFF.

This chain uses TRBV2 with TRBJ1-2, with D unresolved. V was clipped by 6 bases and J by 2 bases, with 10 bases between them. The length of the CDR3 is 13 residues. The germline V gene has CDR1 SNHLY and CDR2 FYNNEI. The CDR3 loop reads CASRGGRNYGYTF. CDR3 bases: TGTGCCAGCAGGGGAGGTCGGAACTATGGCTACACCTTC.

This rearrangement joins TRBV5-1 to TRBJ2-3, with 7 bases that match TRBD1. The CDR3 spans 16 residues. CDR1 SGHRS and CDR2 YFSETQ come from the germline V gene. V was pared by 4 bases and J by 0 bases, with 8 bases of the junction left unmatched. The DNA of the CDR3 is TGCGCCAGCAGCAAAGGACAGGAAGTCAGCACAGATACGCAGTATTTT. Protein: CASSKGQEVSTDTQYF. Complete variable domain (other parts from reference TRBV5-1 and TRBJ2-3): KAGVTQTPRYLIKTRGQQVTLSCSPISGHRSVSWYQQTPGQGLQFLFEYFSETQRNKGNFPGRFSGRQFSNSRSEMNVSTLELGDSALYLCASSKGQEVSTDTQYFGPGTRLTVL.

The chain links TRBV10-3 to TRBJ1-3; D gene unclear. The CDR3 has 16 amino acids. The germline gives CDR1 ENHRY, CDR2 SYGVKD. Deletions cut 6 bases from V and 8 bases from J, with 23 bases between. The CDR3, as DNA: TGTGCCATCAGCGAACCCCTGGGTCCCCTCTCTGACACCATATATTTT. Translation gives CAISEPLGPLSDTIYF.

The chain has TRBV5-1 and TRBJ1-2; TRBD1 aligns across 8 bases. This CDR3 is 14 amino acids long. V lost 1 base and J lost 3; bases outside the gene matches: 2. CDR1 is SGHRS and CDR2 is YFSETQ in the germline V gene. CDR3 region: CASSLTDRDYGYTF. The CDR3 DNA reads TGCGCCAGCAGCTTGACGGACAGGGACTATGGCTACACCTTC.